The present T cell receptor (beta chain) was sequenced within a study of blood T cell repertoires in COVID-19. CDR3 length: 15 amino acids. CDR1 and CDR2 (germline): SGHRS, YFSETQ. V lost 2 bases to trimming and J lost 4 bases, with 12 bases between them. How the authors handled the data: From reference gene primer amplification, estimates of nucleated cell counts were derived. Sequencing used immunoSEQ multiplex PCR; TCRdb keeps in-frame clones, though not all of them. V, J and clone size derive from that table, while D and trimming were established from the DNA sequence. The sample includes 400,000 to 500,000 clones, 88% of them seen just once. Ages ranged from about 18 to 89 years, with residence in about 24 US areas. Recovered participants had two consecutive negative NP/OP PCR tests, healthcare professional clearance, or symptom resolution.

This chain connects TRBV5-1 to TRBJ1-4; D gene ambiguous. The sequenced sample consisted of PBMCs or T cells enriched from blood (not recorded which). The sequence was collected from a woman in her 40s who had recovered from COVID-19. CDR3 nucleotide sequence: TGCGCCAGCAGCTTCGGGGATCTTGGTAATGAAAAACTGTTTTTT. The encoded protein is CASSFGDLGNEKLFF. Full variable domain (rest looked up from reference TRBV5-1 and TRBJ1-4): KAGVTQTPRYLIKTRGQQVTLSCSPISGHRSVSWYQQTPGQGLQFLFEYFSETQRNKGNFPGRFSGRQFSNSRSEMNVSTLELGDSALYLCASSFGDLGNEKLFFGSGTQLSVL.